Here is one TCR beta chain with its context. This specimen belongs to a study of T cell changes during pregnancy in multiple sclerosis. Trimming cost V 2 bases and J 0 bases, with 15 bases left between them. Germline V gene lookup returns CDR1 ENHRY and CDR2 SYGVKD. The CDR3 is 17 amino acids. Libraries were prepared by immunoSEQ multiplex PCR; TCRdb keeps only in-frame clonotypes and omits some of them. The sample gives more than 70,000 clones, 91% of which show up once; approximately 1.7% is in the top ten. The sample was peripheral blood, taken after pregnancy. The receptor was isolated from a female donor in good health, enrolled as a control in a pregnancy study. V is TRBV10-3 and J is TRBJ2-3; possibly TRBD1 for D (5 bases). The CDR3, as DNA: TGTGCCATCAGTGAGAGGCTAGACAGAGCCAGCACAGATACGCAGTATTTT. Encoded protein: CAISERLDRASTDTQYF.